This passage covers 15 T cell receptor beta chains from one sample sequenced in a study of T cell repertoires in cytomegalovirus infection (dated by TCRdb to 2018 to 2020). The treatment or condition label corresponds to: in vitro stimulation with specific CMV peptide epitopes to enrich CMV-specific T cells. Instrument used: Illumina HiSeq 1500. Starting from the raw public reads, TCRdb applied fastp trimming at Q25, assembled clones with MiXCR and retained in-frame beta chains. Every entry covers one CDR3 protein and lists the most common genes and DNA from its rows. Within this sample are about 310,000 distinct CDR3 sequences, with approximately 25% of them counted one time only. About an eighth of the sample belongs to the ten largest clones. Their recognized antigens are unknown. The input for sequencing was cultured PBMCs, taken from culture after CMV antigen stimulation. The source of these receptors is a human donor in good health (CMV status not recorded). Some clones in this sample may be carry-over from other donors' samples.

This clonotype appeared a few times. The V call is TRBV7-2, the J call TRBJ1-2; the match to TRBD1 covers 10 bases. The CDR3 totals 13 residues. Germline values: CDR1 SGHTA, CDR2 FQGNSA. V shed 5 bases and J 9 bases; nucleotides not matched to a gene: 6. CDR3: CASSPGTGVSYTF. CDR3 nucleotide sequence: TGTGCCAGCAGCCCGGGGACAGGGGTCAGCTACACCTTC.

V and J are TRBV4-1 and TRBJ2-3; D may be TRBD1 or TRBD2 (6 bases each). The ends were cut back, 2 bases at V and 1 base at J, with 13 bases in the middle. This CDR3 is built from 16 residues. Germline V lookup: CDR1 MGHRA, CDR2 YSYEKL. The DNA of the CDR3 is TGCGCCAGCAGCCAATCGGGGGCGCCTGGCACAGATACGCAGTATTTT. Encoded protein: CASSQSGAPGTDTQYF.

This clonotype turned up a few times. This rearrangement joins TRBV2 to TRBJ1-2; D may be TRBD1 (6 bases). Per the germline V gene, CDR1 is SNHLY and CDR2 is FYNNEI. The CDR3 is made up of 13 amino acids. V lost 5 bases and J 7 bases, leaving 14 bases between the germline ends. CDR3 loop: CASSQEWGAGYTF. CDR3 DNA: TGTGCCAGCAGTCAGGAATGGGGGGCTGGCTACACCTTC.

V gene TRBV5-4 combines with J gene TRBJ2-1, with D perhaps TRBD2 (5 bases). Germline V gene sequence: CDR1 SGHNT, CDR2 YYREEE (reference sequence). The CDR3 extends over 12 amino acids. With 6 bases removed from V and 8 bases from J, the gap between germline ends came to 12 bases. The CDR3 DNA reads TGTGCCAGCAAAACTCAGAGGGATGAGCAGTTCTTC. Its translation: CASKTQRDEQFF.

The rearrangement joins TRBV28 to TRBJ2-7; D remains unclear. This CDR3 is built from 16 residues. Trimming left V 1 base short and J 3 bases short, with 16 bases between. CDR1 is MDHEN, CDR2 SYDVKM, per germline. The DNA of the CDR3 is TGTGCCAGCAGTTTATCCCGGGTGGGTGGATACTACGAGCAGTACTTC. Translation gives CASSLSRVGGYYEQYF.

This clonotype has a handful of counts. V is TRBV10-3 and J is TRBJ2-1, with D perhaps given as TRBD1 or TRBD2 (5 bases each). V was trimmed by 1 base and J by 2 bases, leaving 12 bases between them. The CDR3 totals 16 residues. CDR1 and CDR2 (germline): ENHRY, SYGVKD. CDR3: CAISEFRDGAYNEQFF. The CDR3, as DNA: TGTGCCATCAGTGAGTTCCGGGACGGGGCCTACAATGAGCAGTTCTTC.

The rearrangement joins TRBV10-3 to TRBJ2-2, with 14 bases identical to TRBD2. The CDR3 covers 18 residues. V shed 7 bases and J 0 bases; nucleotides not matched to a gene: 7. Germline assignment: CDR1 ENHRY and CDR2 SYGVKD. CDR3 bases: TGTGCCATCACCCTAGGACTAGCGGGAGGATCGAACACCGGGGAGCTGTTTTTT. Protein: CAITLGLAGGSNTGELFF.

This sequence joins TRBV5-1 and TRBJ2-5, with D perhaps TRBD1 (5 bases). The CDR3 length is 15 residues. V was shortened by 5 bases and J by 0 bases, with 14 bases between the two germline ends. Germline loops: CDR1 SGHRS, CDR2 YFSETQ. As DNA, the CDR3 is TGCGCCAGCAGTCCACAGGTTTTGTACCAAGAGACCCAGTACTTC. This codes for CASSPQVLYQETQYF.

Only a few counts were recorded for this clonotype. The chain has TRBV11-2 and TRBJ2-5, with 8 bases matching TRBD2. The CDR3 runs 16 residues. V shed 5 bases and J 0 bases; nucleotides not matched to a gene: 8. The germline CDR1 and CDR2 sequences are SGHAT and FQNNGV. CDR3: CASSITGGVYQETQYF. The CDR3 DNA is TGTGCCAGCAGCATCACGGGGGGGGTGTACCAAGAGACCCAGTACTTC.

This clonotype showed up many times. CDR3 coding DNA: TGTGCCACCAGCCGCGCTGTCTATAGCAATCAGCCCCAGCATTTT. It codes for CATSRAVYSNQPQHF. The rearrangement links TRBV24-1 to TRBJ1-5; D is uncertain. Trimming pared 7 bases from V and 0 bases from J, leaving 12 bases between. CDR1 is KGHDR and CDR2 is SFDVKD in the germline V gene. The CDR3 sequence is 15 residues long.

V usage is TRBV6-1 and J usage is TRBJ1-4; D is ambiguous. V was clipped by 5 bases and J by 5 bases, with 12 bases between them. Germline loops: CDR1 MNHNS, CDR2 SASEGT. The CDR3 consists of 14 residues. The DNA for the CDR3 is TGTGCCAGCAGTATCGTCGTCCAGAATGAAAAACTGTTTTTT. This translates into CASSIVVQNEKLFF.

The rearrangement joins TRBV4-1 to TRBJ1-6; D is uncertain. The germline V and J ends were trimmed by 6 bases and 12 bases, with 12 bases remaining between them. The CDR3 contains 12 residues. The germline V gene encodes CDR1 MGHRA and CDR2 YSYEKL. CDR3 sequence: CASRTNRGPLHF. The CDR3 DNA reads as TGCGCCAGCAGGACAAACCGGGGACCCCTCCACTTT.

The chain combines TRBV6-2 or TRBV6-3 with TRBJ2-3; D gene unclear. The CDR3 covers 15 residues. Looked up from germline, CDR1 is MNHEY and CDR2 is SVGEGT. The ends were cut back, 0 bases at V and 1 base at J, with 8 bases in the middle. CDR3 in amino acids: CASSYSYLGTDTQYF. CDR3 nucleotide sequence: TGTGCCAGCAGTTACTCGTACTTAGGCACAGATACGCAGTATTTT.

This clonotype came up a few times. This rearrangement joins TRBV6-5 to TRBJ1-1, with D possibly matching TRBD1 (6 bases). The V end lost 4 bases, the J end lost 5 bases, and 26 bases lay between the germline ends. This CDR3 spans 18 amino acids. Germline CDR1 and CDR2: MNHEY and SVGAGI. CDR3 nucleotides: TGTGCCAGCAGTTCCTTCGAACGGACAGTCAGTCGCGGGACTGAAGCTTTCTTT. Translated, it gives CASSSFERTVSRGTEAFF.

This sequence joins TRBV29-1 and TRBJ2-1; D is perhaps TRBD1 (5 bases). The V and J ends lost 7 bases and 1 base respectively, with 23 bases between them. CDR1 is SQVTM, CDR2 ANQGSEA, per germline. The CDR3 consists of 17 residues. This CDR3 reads CSANKQATTYSYNEQFF. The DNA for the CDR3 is TGCAGCGCCAATAAACAGGCAACCACTTATTCCTACAATGAGCAGTTCTTC.